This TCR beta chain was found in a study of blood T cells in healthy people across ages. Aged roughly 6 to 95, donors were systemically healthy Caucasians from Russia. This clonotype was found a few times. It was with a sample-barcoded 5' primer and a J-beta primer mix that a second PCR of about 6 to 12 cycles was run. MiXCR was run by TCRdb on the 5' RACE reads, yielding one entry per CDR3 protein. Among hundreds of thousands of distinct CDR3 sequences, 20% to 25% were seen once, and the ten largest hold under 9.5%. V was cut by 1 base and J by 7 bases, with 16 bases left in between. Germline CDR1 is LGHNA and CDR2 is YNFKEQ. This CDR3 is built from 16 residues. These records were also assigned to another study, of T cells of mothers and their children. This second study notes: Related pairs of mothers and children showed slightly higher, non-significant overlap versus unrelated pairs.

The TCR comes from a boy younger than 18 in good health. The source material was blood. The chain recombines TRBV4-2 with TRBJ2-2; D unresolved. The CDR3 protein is CASSQALECGSGELFF. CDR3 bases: TGTGCCAGCAGCCAAGCTCTAGAGTGTGGTAGCGGGGAGCTGTTTTTT.